The clone carrying this T cell receptor beta chain was recorded only once. This specimen comes from a study of T cell changes during pregnancy in multiple sclerosis. This CDR3 is 15 amino acids long. Germline V gene data show CDR1 as MNHNY and CDR2 as SVGAGI (reference sequence). After removal of 4 bases from V and 5 bases from J, the junction contained 8 bases not matched to a gene. TCRdb's table, derived via immunoSEQ multiplex PCR, lists solely in-frame clones and lacks some. Here the sample spans over 45,000 clones, 88% being singletons. This chain uses TRBV6-6 with TRBJ2-7, with 10 bases matching TRBD2. The origin of this receptor is a female donor with multiple sclerosis, enrolled in a pregnancy study. The specimen comprised CD4+ T cells from peripheral blood mononuclear cells, sampled in the second trimester of pregnancy. The CDR3 here is CASSSLAGTVNEQYF. The CDR3, as DNA: TGTGCCAGCAGTTCACTAGCGGGAACGGTGAACGAGCAGTACTTC.